This T cell receptor (beta chain) was identified in a study of cytomegalovirus exposure and HLA in healthy donors. PCR was performed using 60 Vbeta and 13 Jbeta primers. Produced via immunoSEQ multiplex PCR; TCRdb's table is partial and in-frame only. The profile covers hundreds of thousands of clones, with more than 60% appearing a single time and 0.2% to 0.25% taken by the ten largest. The CDR3 covers 11 residues. The germline gives CDR1 SNHLY, CDR2 FYNNEI. With 8 bases removed from V and 1 base from J, the gap between germline ends came to 5 bases. This clone has a single count. The missing conserved phenylalanine or tryptophan at the end of this CDR3 makes a read error likely.

This receptor was taken from a girl aged 2-9 years in good health and CMV-seronegative. V is TRBV2 and J is TRBJ1-1; no clear D. The material sequenced was PBMCs. The CDR3 loop is CASRGNTEAFL. CDR3 DNA sequence: TGTGCCAGCCGGGGGAACACTGAAGCTTTCCTT.